Listed here are 5 T cell receptor beta chains from one sample, sequenced in a study of cytomegalovirus exposure and HLA in healthy donors. Use of 60 Vbeta and 13 Jbeta primers characterized the PCR. Sequencing used immunoSEQ multiplex PCR; TCRdb keeps in-frame clones, though not all of them. This table has approximately 160,000 clones, 80% to 85% appearing once. The sample taken for sequencing was PBMCs. Source of these receptors: a girl aged 2-15 years in good health and CMV-seropositive.

This clone was detected only once. The chain joins TRBV6-6 to TRBJ2-1, with TRBD2 identical over 10 bases. Germline lookup yields CDR1 MNHNY and CDR2 SVGAGI (reference sequence). CDR3 size: 15 residues. After removal of 7 bases from V and 5 bases from J, the junction contained 8 bases not matched to a gene. CDR3 loop: CASTIPGTSDNEQFF. The CDR3, as DNA: TGTGCCAGCACCATTCCCGGGACTAGCGACAATGAGCAGTTCTTC.

The gene calls are TRBV6-5 and TRBJ2-3; 9 bases match TRBD2. The CDR3 runs to 15 residues. Germline values: CDR1 MNHEY, CDR2 SVGAGI. J gave up 4 bases and V 0 bases, and 2 bases lay outside the gene matches. The CDR3 reads CASSYSSGRSDTQYF. CDR3 DNA: TGTGCCAGCAGTTACTCAAGCGGGAGGTCAGATACGCAGTATTTT.

This clone was observed a few times. This chain links TRBV11-2 with TRBJ2-3, with D tentatively TRBD2 (6 bases). The CDR3 has 14 residues. Trimming took off 5 bases at V and 3 bases at J, with 12 bases between the two ends. Per germline, CDR1 SGHAT and CDR2 FQNNGV. The CDR3 loop is CASSNEAGTDTQYF. The CDR3 nucleotides read TGTGCCAGCAGCAATGAGGCGGGAACAGATACGCAGTATTTT.

This clone was recorded a few times. The CDR3 sequence: CASSLLLAGGPDNEQFF. As DNA, the CDR3 is TGTGCCAGCAGCTTACTTCTAGCGGGAGGGCCGGATAATGAGCAGTTCTTC. The chain has TRBV7-2 and TRBJ2-1; TRBD2 aligns across 12 bases. J gave up 7 bases and V 2 bases, and 9 bases lay outside the gene matches. The CDR3 totals 17 residues. CDR1 is SGHTA, CDR2 FQGNSA, per germline.

This chain uses TRBV5-1 with TRBJ1-1, with 8 bases identical to TRBD1. There are 13 residues in the CDR3. The germline gives CDR1 SGHRS, CDR2 YFSETQ. The junction had 9 bases not matched to a gene; V was cut back by 9 bases and J by 5 bases. CDR3 coding DNA: TGCGCCACGAGACAGGGGAGGGGTACTGAAGCTTTCTTT. The encoded protein is CATRQGRGTEAFF.